These 6 T cell receptor beta chains share one sample of origin, sequenced in a study of T cells in Graves' hyperthyroidism and ophthalmopathy. TCR beta CDR3 regions were amplified from RNA transcripts. The TCR CDR3 was amplified in a first-round RT-PCR using the HTBI primer set. Each CDR3 protein gets one entry after TCRdb re-called the multiplex PCR reads with MiXCR. The data contain some 720,000 distinct CDR3 sequences, 15% to 20% of them seen just once; the ten biggest clones take up around 8%. Material for sequencing was blood. These receptors all stem from a young man with Graves' hyperthyroidism.

Only a few counts were recorded for this clonotype. The rearrangement joins TRBV4-3 to TRBJ2-2; no reliable D call. This CDR3 has 15 amino acids. Trimming cost V 1 base and J 2 bases, with 8 bases left between them. CDR1 LGHNA and CDR2 YSLEER come from the germline V gene. DNA of the CDR3: TGCGCCAGCAGCCAAGGAATCCCTAACACCGGGGAGCTGTTTTTT. Amino acid sequence: CASSQGIPNTGELFF.

This clonotype has a handful of counts. The V gene is TRBV19, the J gene TRBJ2-7; 12 positions match TRBD2. CDR1 is LNHDA, CDR2 SQIVND, per germline (reference sequence). Trimming took 3 bases from V and 2 from J; bases not matched to a gene: 8. The CDR3 spans 17 residues. Here the CDR3 DNA reads TGTGCCAGTAGTATGGGGCTAGCGGGAGGGTCGGCCTACGAGCAGTACTTC. It encodes CASSMGLAGGSAYEQYF.

Comment on this clonotype: A read error may explain this, as a much larger clone is one base away. The rearrangement uses TRBV5-1 and TRBJ1-2; 9 bases are a match to TRBD1. V lost 7 bases to trimming and J lost 8 bases; unmatched junction nucleotides: 15. The CDR3 has 15 residues. Germline CDR1 and CDR2: SGHRS and YFSETQ. The DNA of the CDR3 is TGCGCCAGCGGCCTTCATGACAGGGGGACGAGCGGCTACACCTTC. Translating it yields CASGLHDRGTSGYTF.

Only a few counts were recorded for this clonotype. The genes are TRBV3-1 and TRBJ2-1; 7 positions match TRBD1. This CDR3 has 15 residues. CDR1 and CDR2 (germline): LGHDT, YNNKEL (reference sequence). V shed 5 bases and J 0 bases; nucleotides not matched to a gene: 4. The CDR3 region has the DNA TGTGCCAGCAGCAACAGGGGATACTCCTACAATGAGCAGTTCTTC. Encoded protein: CASSNRGYSYNEQFF.

The rearrangement uses TRBV7-2 and TRBJ2-7; no clear D. V dropped 3 bases and J dropped 0 bases, with 6 bases sitting between them. This CDR3 comprises 13 residues. The germline CDR1 and CDR2 sequences are SGHTA and FQGNSA. The CDR3 reads CASSFRNSYEQYF. The CDR3 DNA reads as TGTGCCAGCAGCTTCCGCAACTCCTACGAGCAGTACTTC. The variable domain in full, completed from reference TRBV7-2 and TRBJ2-7, reads GAGVSQSPSNKVTEKGKDVELRCDPISGHTALYWYRQSLGQGLEFLIYFQGNSAPDKSGLPSDRFSAERTGGSVSTLTIQRTQQEDSAVYLCASSFRNSYEQYFGPGTRLTVT.

The sample holds many counts of this clonotype. The CDR3 protein is CASSALGRSYNEQFF. CDR3 nucleotide sequence: TGTGCCAGCAGTGCTCTAGGAAGGTCCTACAATGAGCAGTTCTTC. This rearrangement joins TRBV12-3 or TRBV12-4 to TRBJ2-1; D is ambiguous. Between the trimmed V and J ends, which lost 5 bases and 1 base, there was a span of 12 bases. The CDR3 contains 15 residues.